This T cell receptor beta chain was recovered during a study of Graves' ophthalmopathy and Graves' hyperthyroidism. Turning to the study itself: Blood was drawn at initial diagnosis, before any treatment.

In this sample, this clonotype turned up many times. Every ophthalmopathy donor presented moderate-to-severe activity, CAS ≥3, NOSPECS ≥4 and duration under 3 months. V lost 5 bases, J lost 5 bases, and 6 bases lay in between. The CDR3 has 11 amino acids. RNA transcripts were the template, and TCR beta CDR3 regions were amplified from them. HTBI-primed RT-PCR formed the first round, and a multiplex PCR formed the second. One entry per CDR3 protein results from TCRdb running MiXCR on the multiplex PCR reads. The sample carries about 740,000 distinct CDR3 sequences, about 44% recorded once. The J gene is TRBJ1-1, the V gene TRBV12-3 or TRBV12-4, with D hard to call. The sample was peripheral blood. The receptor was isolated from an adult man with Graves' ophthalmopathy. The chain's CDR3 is CASSRRTEAFF. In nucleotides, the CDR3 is TGTGCCAGCAGTCGACGTACTGAAGCTTTCTTT.